Shown below are 31 T cell receptor beta chains from a single sample sequenced in a study of post-analysis software for immune sequencing data. The study's findings and limits: With TRBV5-6, TRBV5-1 and TRBV20-1 included, 4 to 6 TRBV segments were more frequent in patients than in controls.

TCR beta cDNA libraries included unique molecular identifiers. TCRdb reprocessed the PCR reads with MiXCR, giving one entry per CDR3 protein. The sample consists of hundreds of thousands of distinct CDR3 sequences, approximately 60% of them appearing once. Their antigens remain unidentified. The sequencing input was blood. The receptors derive from a girl aged 2 to 10 with multiple sclerosis.

In this sample, this clonotype turned up a few times. The chain couples TRBV6-5 to TRBJ2-7; TRBD2 is a possible D gene (5 bases). The J call may be incorrect, as the DNA end agrees better with TRBJ2-5. This CDR3 is 13 amino acids long. From germline, CDR1 is MNHEY and CDR2 SVGAGI. The CDR3 DNA reads TGTGCCAGCAGTTACTCGAGGGTAGGGACCCAGTACTTC. Translation gives CASSYSRVGTQYF.

The chain couples TRBV4-1 to TRBJ2-5, with TRBD1 identical over 7 bases. The length of the CDR3 is 14 residues. Germline V gene sequence: CDR1 MGHRA, CDR2 YSYEKL. V trimming: 4 bases; J trimming: 3 bases; junction bases outside the gene matches: 5. The chain's CDR3 is CASSRVGGEETQYF. Written as DNA, the CDR3 is TGCGCCAGCAGCCGCGTAGGGGGCGAAGAGACCCAGTACTTC.

The chain carries TRBV7-2 and TRBJ2-3, with D tentatively TRBD2 (5 bases). The V gene lost 5 bases and the J gene lost 4 bases, with 13 bases spanning the gap. From germline, CDR1 is SGHTA and CDR2 FQGNSA. There are 14 residues in the CDR3. CDR3: CASSPRTRADTQYF. CDR3 nucleotides: TGTGCCAGCAGCCCAAGGACTCGGGCAGATACGCAGTATTTT.

V usage is TRBV5-1 and J usage is TRBJ1-1; D is perhaps TRBD1 (5 bases). Germline-derived CDR1 and CDR2 are SGHRS and YFSETQ. This CDR3 contains 13 residues. V gave up 1 base and J gave up 7 bases, with 11 bases separating them. CDR3 sequence (DNA): TGCGCCAGCAGCTTGATTCAGGGAGGTGAAGCTTTCTTT. Amino acids: CASSLIQGGEAFF.

This clonotype was found a few times. V gene TRBV7-8 combines with J gene TRBJ1-5; D remains ambiguous. V was cut by 0 bases and J by 3 bases, with 15 bases left in between. CDR1 SGHVS and CDR2 FQNEAQ come from the germline V gene. The CDR3 consists of 17 residues. The CDR3 loop reads CASSLARQGFNNQPQHF. Here the CDR3 DNA reads TGTGCCAGCAGCTTAGCGCGTCAAGGGTTTAACAATCAGCCCCAGCATTTT.

The chain uses TRBV10-2 and TRBJ2-5; TRBD2 might be the D (5 bases). The CDR3 sequence is 12 residues long. Germline CDR1 WSHSY, CDR2 SAAADI. Deletions cut 4 bases from V and 11 bases from J, with 14 bases between. CDR3 nucleotide sequence: TGCGCCAGCAGTGGAGCAGTCTGGGAGCAGTACTTC. Its translation: CASSGAVWEQYF.

This clonotype was seen more than once but under ten times. The chain has TRBV29-1 and TRBJ2-5; maybe TRBD2 (6 bases). Trimming took off 4 bases at V and 3 bases at J, with 12 bases between the two ends. The germline V gene encodes CDR1 SQVTM and CDR2 ANQGSEA. The CDR3 length is 13 residues. CDR3 protein: CSVGRGTEETQYF. For the CDR3, the DNA is TGCAGCGTTGGGAGGGGAACTGAAGAGACCCAGTACTTC.

This clonotype showed up just a few times. The chain joins TRBV5-6 to TRBJ2-7, with TRBD1 identical over 7 bases. Per germline, CDR1 SGHDT and CDR2 YYEEEE. J was trimmed by 2 bases and V by 4 bases; bases with no gene match: 12. CDR3 length: 16 residues. CDR3: CASSPRTGVFPYEQYF. CDR3 nucleotide sequence: TGTGCCAGCAGCCCCCGGACAGGCGTCTTCCCCTACGAGCAGTACTTC.

With respect to this clonotype: One end of the junction is discordant with germline, which a read error may explain. The chain has TRBV29-1 and TRBJ2-1; D gene unclear. In germline, CDR1 is SQVTM, CDR2 ANQGSEA. CDR3 length: 12 amino acids. CDR3 amino acids: CSVGRHENGQFF. Written as DNA, the CDR3 is TGCAGCGTTGGGCGACATGAAAATGGGCAGTTCTTC.

V and J are TRBV12-3 or TRBV12-4 and TRBJ2-4, with TRBD1 matching over 10 bases. The CDR3 contains 13 residues. The ends lost 7 bases at V and 10 bases at J; junction bases unmatched: 7. Written as DNA, the CDR3 is TGTGCCAGCAATAGACAGGGGGCAGGTATTCAGTACTTC. Protein product: CASNRQGAGIQYF.

This chain connects TRBV5-6 to TRBJ2-1, with 8 bases matching TRBD2. The CDR3 is 16 residues long. The trim removed 2 bases at V and 7 bases at J, leaving 11 bases unmatched. From germline, CDR1 is SGHDT and CDR2 YYEEEE. The CDR3 loop is CASSLTPLLAGNEQFF. The CDR3 nucleotides read TGTGCCAGCAGCTTAACCCCCCTGTTAGCGGGAAATGAGCAGTTCTTC. Full variable domain (remainder filled in from reference TRBV5-6 and TRBJ2-1): DAGVTQSPTHLIKTRGQQVTLRCSPKSGHDTVSWYQQALGQGPQFIFQYYEEEERQRGNFPDRFSGHQFPNYSSELNVNALLLGDSALYLCASSLTPLLAGNEQFFGPGTRLTVL.

The chain links TRBV7-2 to TRBJ2-1, with TRBD1 matching over 10 bases. The CDR3 has 16 amino acids. V gave up 3 bases and J gave up 4 bases; unmatched junction bases: 6. Germline lookup yields CDR1 SGHTA and CDR2 FQGNSA. The DNA for the CDR3 is TGTGCCAGCAGCTTCCGGGACAGGGGCCCATACAATGAGCAGTTCTTC. Translation: CASSFRDRGPYNEQFF.

The chain joins TRBV12-3 or TRBV12-4 to TRBJ1-1, with D possibly being TRBD1 (5 bases). Trimming removed 0 bases at V and 3 bases at J, with 14 bases between. This CDR3 is 16 amino acids long. The CDR3 DNA sequence: TGTGCCAGCAGTTTAGCCCACGGGGCCAGGCACACTGAAGCTTTCTTT. Protein sequence: CASSLAHGARHTEAFF.

J is TRBJ2-3 and V is TRBV7-2; 14 bases are a match to TRBD2. Germline CDR1 is SGHTA and CDR2 is FQGNSA. V shed 4 bases and J 5 bases; nucleotides not matched to a gene: 14. The CDR3 has 19 amino acids. CDR3 DNA: TGTGCCAGCAGCTCCCCAATCAGACTAGCGGGGGGGCGTATAGATACGCAGTATTTT. Protein: CASSSPIRLAGGRIDTQYF.

This chain uses TRBV6-2 or TRBV6-3 with TRBJ2-7; perhaps D is TRBD1 or TRBD2 (5 bases each). CDR1 MNHEY and CDR2 SVGEGT come from the germline V gene. The CDR3 is 17 residues long. With 2 bases removed from V and 0 bases from J, the gap between germline ends came to 17 bases. CDR3 coding DNA: TGTGCCAGCAGTTACCCGACCGAGGGACCACTCTCCTACGAGCAGTACTTC. Its protein product is CASSYPTEGPLSYEQYF.

The V gene is TRBV10-3, the J gene TRBJ2-7; no clear D. Trimming took off 3 bases at V and 4 bases at J, with 10 bases between the two ends. This CDR3 is 13 amino acids long. Germline lookup yields CDR1 ENHRY and CDR2 SYGVKD. The CDR3 coding sequence is TGTGCCATCAGTGACCCGGGCCTGTACGAGCAGTACTTC. Translated: CAISDPGLYEQYF.

The rearrangement joins TRBV20-1 to TRBJ2-5; D is perhaps TRBD2 (6 bases). Trimming removed 8 bases from V and 0 bases from J, with 19 bases in between. The germline V gene encodes CDR1 DFQATT and CDR2 SNEGSKA (reference sequence). The CDR3 covers 15 residues. CDR3 DNA: TGCAGTTCCATCGCGGGGTACACAAACCAAGAGACCCAGTACTTC. This translates into CSSIAGYTNQETQYF.

V usage is TRBV25-1 and J usage is TRBJ2-1; 11 bases are a match to TRBD1. Germline CDR1 and CDR2: MGHDK and SYGVNS. The trim removed 5 bases at V and 8 bases at J, leaving 14 bases unmatched. The CDR3 length is 17 residues. The CDR3, as DNA: TGTGCCAGCAGTCGAAGCCGGGACAGGGGGATGAACGATGAGCAGTTCTTC. Translated: CASSRSRDRGMNDEQFF.

This chain joins TRBV27 and TRBJ1-2; TRBD1 matches at 8 bases. The germline gives CDR1 MNHEY, CDR2 SMNVEV (reference sequence). Unmatched junction bases numbered 8, after V lost 3 bases and J lost 5 bases. The CDR3 extends over 15 amino acids. The CDR3, as DNA: TGTGCCAGCAGTTTCGACAGGGGTGGGTATTATGGCTACACCTTC. Its protein product is CASSFDRGGYYGYTF.

The chain recombines TRBV3-1 with TRBJ2-1; D remains ambiguous. This CDR3 region has 14 residues. V was shortened by 0 bases and J by 8 bases, with 11 bases between the two germline ends. Germline V CDR1 and CDR2: LGHDT, YNNKEL (reference sequence). The CDR3 region has the DNA TGTGCCAGCAGCCAAGAGCAAGTGGTATATGAGCAGTTCTTC. Amino acids: CASSQEQVVYEQFF.

The V and J genes are TRBV5-5 and TRBJ2-1; D unclear. V was trimmed by 4 bases and J by 9 bases, leaving 17 bases between them. Germline lookup yields CDR1 SGHKS and CDR2 YYEKEE (reference sequence). This CDR3 has 14 amino acids. The chain's CDR3 is CASSQGWGTSEQFF. As DNA, the CDR3 is TGTGCCAGCAGCCAAGGATGGGGTACGAGTGAGCAGTTCTTC.

This clonotype showed up just a few times. V usage is TRBV3-1 and J usage is TRBJ2-7, with 13 bases identical to TRBD2. The CDR3 extends over 15 amino acids. Unmatched junction bases numbered 3, after V lost 5 bases and J lost 2 bases. Germline V gives CDR1 LGHDT, CDR2 YNNKEL (reference sequence). CDR3 region: CASSAGLAGAYEQYF. The CDR3 nucleotides read TGTGCCAGCAGCGCTGGACTAGCGGGGGCCTACGAGCAGTACTTC.

This chain connects TRBV7-9 to TRBJ1-2; 8 bases are a match to TRBD1. CDR3 length: 15 amino acids. CDR1 and CDR2 (germline): SEHNR, FQNEAQ (reference sequence). V was clipped by 4 bases and J by 3 bases; unmatched bases: 7. CDR3: CASSSRLQGDYGYTF. Here the CDR3 DNA reads TGTGCCAGCAGCTCTAGACTACAGGGGGACTATGGCTACACCTTC. Based on the CDR3 plus reference TRBV7-9 and TRBJ1-2, the full variable domain is DTGVSQNPRHKITKRGQNVTFRCDPISEHNRLYWYRQTLGQGPEFLTYFQNEAQLEKSRLLSDRFSAERPKGSFSTLEIQRTEQGDSAMYLCASSSRLQGDYGYTFGSGTRLTVV.

This chain connects TRBV2 to TRBJ2-7, with 8 bases lining up with TRBD1. Germline assignment: CDR1 SNHLY and CDR2 FYNNEI. There are 14 residues in the CDR3. V lost 6 bases to trimming and J lost 6 bases; unmatched junction nucleotides: 10. In nucleotides, the CDR3 is TGTGCCAGCAGGGGCTGGCAGGGGGCGACCGAGCAGTACTTC. This gives the protein CASRGWQGATEQYF.

This sequence joins TRBV7-9 and TRBJ1-1, with D perhaps matching TRBD1 (6 bases). This CDR3 has 15 residues. The V end lost 5 bases, the J end lost 7 bases, and 20 bases lay between the germline ends. In germline, CDR1 is SEHNR, CDR2 FQNEAQ (reference sequence). The CDR3 DNA follows: TGTGCCAGCAGCCCAAAGGACACCAAGGGGGTTGAAGCTTTCTTT. Amino acid sequence: CASSPKDTKGVEAFF.

Only a few counts were recorded for this clonotype. V is TRBV20-1 and J is TRBJ2-1, with D unresolved. The CDR3 runs to 11 residues. Between the trimmed V and J ends, which lost 2 bases and 6 bases, there was a span of 5 bases. Germline V gives CDR1 DFQATT, CDR2 SNEGSKA (reference sequence). The CDR3 loop reads CSARIGNEQFF. CDR3 coding DNA: TGCAGTGCTAGAATTGGCAATGAGCAGTTCTTC.

The chain has TRBV10-3 and TRBJ2-1, with D possibly TRBD2 on 6 matching bases. The V gene lost 6 bases and the J gene lost 5 bases, with 14 bases spanning the gap. CDR1 ENHRY and CDR2 SYGVKD come from the germline V gene. This CDR3 spans 14 amino acids. In DNA, the CDR3 is TGTGCCATCAGCCCCGCTGGGGAGGACAATGAGCAGTTCTTC. Translation gives CAISPAGEDNEQFF.

V gene TRBV27 combines with J gene TRBJ2-7; weak D call: TRBD2 (5 bases). The CDR3 runs 14 residues. The V end was cut by 8 bases, the J end by 2 bases, with 16 bases between. Per the germline V gene, CDR1 is MNHEY and CDR2 is SMNVEV (reference sequence). The CDR3 spells CASYDRRPPYEQYF. For the CDR3, the DNA is TGTGCCAGCTATGATCGGAGGCCTCCCTACGAGCAGTACTTC.

The sample holds a few counts of this clonotype. The V call is TRBV27, the J call TRBJ1-2; D remains unclear. Germline V gives CDR1 MNHEY, CDR2 SMNVEV (reference sequence). V lost 2 bases and J 8 bases, leaving 15 bases between the germline ends. CDR3 length: 14 residues. This CDR3 reads CASSLALKGEGYTF. Here the CDR3 DNA reads TGTGCCAGCAGTTTAGCCCTAAAAGGAGAAGGCTACACCTTC.

The V call is TRBV5-1, the J call TRBJ2-5, with 8 nucleotides matching TRBD1. Germline lookup yields CDR1 SGHRS and CDR2 YFSETQ. The V gene end was trimmed by 1 base and the J gene end by 0 bases; junction bases not matched to a gene: 8. CDR3 size: 17 residues. Here the CDR3 DNA reads TGCGCCAGCAGCTTGCCCGGGACAGGTGGCTACCAAGAGACCCAGTACTTC. Its protein is CASSLPGTGGYQETQYF.

V and J are TRBV15 and TRBJ2-3; D remains ambiguous. CDR3 length: 14 residues. Trimming took 6 bases from V and 2 from J, leaving 12 bases between them. The germline V gene encodes CDR1 LNHNV and CDR2 YYDKDF (reference sequence). CDR3 nucleotides: TGTGCCACCAGTGAACCTAGAACCACAGATACGCAGTATTTT. This encodes CATSEPRTTDTQYF.